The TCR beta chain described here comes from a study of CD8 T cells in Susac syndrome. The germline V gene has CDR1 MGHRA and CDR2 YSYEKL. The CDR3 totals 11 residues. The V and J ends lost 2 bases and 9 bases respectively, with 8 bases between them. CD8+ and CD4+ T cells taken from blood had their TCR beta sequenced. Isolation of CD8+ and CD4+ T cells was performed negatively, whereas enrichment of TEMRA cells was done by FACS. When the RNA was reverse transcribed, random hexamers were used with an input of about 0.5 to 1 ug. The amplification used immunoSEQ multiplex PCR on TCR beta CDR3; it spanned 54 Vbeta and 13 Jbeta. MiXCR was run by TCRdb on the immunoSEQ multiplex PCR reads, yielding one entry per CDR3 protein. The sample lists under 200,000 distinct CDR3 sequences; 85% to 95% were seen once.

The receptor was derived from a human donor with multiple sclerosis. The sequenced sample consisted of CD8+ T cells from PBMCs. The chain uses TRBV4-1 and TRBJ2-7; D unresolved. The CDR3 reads CASSQKGSQYF. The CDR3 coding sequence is TGCGCCAGCAGCCAAAAGGGATCGCAGTACTTC.